Listed below are T cell receptor beta chains from one sample, sequenced in a study of PD-L1 blockade in urothelial cancer. Sequencing used immunoSEQ multiplex PCR; TCRdb keeps in-frame clones, though not all of them. The sample includes just under 45,000 clones, about four fifths of them seen just once. Sequences were derived from PBMCs, sampled around atezolizumab (anti-PD-L1) treatment. Source of these receptors: a man between 60 and 75 years old with urothelial cancer. The conserved cysteine and the conserved F or W are not part of the CDR3 here. The order of the fields is V gene, clone size, J gene, CDR3 protein. Rows give clone size only sometimes, using once, few, many, or a class for an expanded clone.

v_call: TRBV6-4
clone_size: -
j_call: TRBJ1-6
cdr3_aa: ASSATGGGYNSPLH

v_call: TRBV6-5
clone_size: -
j_call: TRBJ2-2
cdr3_aa: ASSSGLAGGPGELF

v_call: TRBV7-8
clone_size: -
j_call: TRBJ2-6
cdr3_aa: ASSPIAGKAGANVLT

v_call: TRBV5-6
clone_size: -
j_call: TRBJ2-4
cdr3_aa: ASGLKQQGGLAKNIQY

v_call: TRBV5-5
clone_size: -
j_call: TRBJ2-7
cdr3_aa: ASSLAPGGGEQY

v_call: TRBV19
clone_size: -
j_call: TRBJ2-3
cdr3_aa: ASRDASGSTDTQY

v_call: TRBV7-2
clone_size: -
j_call: TRBJ2-5
cdr3_aa: ASSSRGGEEETQY

v_call: TRBV1
clone_size: -
j_call: TRBJ1-1
cdr3_aa: TSSQNTTAGTYEAF

v_call: TRBV6-5
clone_size: -
j_call: TRBJ2-7
cdr3_aa: ASSYNSLSLYEQY

v_call: TRBV5-4
clone_size: -
j_call: TRBJ2-1
cdr3_aa: ASTDTGFVYNEQF

v_call: TRBV7-3
clone_size: -
j_call: TRBJ2-2
cdr3_aa: ASSLHAGNTGELF

v_call: TRBV28
clone_size: -
j_call: TRBJ1-4
cdr3_aa: ASSLRGEREKLF

v_call: TRBV19
clone_size: -
j_call: TRBJ2-4
cdr3_aa: ASSIQGQDVQY

v_call: TRBV27
clone_size: -
j_call: TRBJ2-7
cdr3_aa: ASSYPGGGSYAQY

v_call: TRBV19
clone_size: -
j_call: TRBJ2-1
cdr3_aa: ASSIWTSGGYEQF

v_call: TRBV19
clone_size: -
j_call: TRBJ1-5
cdr3_aa: ASSRGQGQPQH

v_call: TRBV2
clone_size: -
j_call: TRBJ2-3
cdr3_aa: ASSLGQGAIDTQY

v_call: TRBV6-5
clone_size: -
j_call: TRBJ1-1
cdr3_aa: ASSYGGGNTEAF

v_call: TRBV29-1
clone_size: once
j_call: TRBJ2-7
cdr3_aa: SVARWTGAGYEQY

v_call: TRBV2
clone_size: -
j_call: TRBJ2-1
cdr3_aa: ASSEGDEQF

v_call: TRBV28
clone_size: -
j_call: TRBJ1-2
cdr3_aa: ASSLETGWHT

v_call: TRBV25-1
clone_size: -
j_call: TRBJ1-6
cdr3_aa: ASRDNLYNSPLH

v_call: TRBV9
clone_size: -
j_call: TRBJ2-3
cdr3_aa: ASSGTGGRLPIDTQY

v_call: TRBV19
clone_size: -
j_call: TRBJ1-4
cdr3_aa: ASSIAREKLF

v_call: TRBV5-1
clone_size: -
j_call: TRBJ2-7
cdr3_aa: ASSFLPGQFYEQY

v_call: TRBV7-8
clone_size: -
j_call: TRBJ2-2
cdr3_aa: ASSPRGRSGELF

v_call: TRBV6-1
clone_size: -
j_call: TRBJ2-2
cdr3_aa: ASSVPGTNTGELF

v_call: TRBV5-1
clone_size: once
j_call: TRBJ2-5
cdr3_aa: ASSSAAAGDLETQY

v_call: TRBV28
clone_size: -
j_call: TRBJ2-7
cdr3_aa: ASSLSGIHYEQY

v_call: TRBV19
clone_size: -
j_call: TRBJ1-4
cdr3_aa: ASKGAGGGEKLF

v_call: TRBV6-5
clone_size: -
j_call: TRBJ2-1
cdr3_aa: ASSPGDFTYNEQF

v_call: TRBV5-4
clone_size: -
j_call: TRBJ1-6
cdr3_aa: ASSTSIGEVGNSPLH